This T cell receptor beta chain was sequenced in a study of immune cell composition in non-small cell lung cancer. Overall study results and limits: TIL tumour reactivity correlated with maximal tumour-associated clone frequency in adenocarcinoma. Tumour TCR-beta clonality showed no significant link to smoking pack-years.

The table came from immunoSEQ multiplex PCR; TCRdb's copy has only in-frame clones and leaves some out. The table lists fewer than 2,000 clones, 70% of them singletons. Normal lung sampling was at least 3 cm from the tumour, as distant as possible. About this clone: The antigen remains unidentified.

CDR1 is GTSNPN and CDR2 is SVGIG in the germline V gene (reference sequence). This CDR3 has 13 amino acids. Trimming shortened V by 5 bases and J by 4 bases, and 13 bases separated the two germline ends. The sequenced sample consisted of non-adjacent lung tissue. This chain connects TRBV30 to TRBJ2-3, with TRBD1 as a possible D gene (6 bases). The source is a human donor with non-small cell lung cancer. The DNA for the CDR3 is TGTGCCTGGGGACAGCGAAGGGCAGATACGCAGTATTTT. This sequence encodes CAWGQRRADTQYF.